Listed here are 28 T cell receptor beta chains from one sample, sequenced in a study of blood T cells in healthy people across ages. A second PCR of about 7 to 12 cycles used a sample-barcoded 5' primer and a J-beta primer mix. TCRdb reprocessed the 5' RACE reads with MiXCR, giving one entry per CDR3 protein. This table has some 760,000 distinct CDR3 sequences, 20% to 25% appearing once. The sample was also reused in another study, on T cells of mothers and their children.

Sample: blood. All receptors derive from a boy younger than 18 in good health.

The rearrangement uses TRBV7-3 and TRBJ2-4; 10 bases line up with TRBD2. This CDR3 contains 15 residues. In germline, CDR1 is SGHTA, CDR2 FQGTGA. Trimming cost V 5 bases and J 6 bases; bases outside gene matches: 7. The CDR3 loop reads CASSPGLAERNIQYF. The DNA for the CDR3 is TGTGCCAGCAGCCCTGGACTAGCGGAGAGAAACATTCAGTACTTC.

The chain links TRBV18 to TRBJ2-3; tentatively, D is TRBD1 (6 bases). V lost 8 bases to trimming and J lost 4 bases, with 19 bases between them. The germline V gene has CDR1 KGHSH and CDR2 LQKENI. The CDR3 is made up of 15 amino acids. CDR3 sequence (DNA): TGTGCCAGCACAGGGACCAACGCACTTCCAGATACGCAGTATTTT. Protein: CASTGTNALPDTQYF.

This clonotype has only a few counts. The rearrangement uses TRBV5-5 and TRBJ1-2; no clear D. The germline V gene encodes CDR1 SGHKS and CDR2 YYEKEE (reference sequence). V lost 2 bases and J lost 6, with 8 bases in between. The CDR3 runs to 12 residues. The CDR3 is CASSFGNNGYTF. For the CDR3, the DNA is TGTGCCAGCAGCTTCGGGAATAATGGCTACACCTTC.

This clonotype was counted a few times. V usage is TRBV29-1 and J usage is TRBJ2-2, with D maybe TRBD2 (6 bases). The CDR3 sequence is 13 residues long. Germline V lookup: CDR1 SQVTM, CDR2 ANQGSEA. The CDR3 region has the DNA TGCGGCAGTGCGCGGGGGAACACCGGGGAGCTGTTTTTT. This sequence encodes CGSARGNTGELFF.

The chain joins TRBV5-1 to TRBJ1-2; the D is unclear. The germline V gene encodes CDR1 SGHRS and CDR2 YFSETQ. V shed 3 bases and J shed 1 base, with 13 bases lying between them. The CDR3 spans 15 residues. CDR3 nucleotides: TGCGCCAGCAGCTACGGTGGCGGCGGTAACTATGGCTACACCTTC. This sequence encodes CASSYGGGGNYGYTF.

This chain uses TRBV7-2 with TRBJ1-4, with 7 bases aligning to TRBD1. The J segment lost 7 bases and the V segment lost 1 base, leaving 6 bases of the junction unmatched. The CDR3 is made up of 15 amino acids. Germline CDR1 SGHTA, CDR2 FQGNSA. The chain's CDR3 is CASSLVRQGGEKLFF. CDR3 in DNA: TGTGCCAGCAGCTTAGTCCGACAGGGAGGTGAAAAACTGTTTTTT.

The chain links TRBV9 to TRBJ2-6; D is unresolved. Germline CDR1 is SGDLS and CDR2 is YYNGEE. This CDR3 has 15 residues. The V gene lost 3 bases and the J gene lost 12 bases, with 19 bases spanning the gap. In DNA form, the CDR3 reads TGTGCCAGCAGCGATGATAGGGCAGGAGCTATCGTCCTGACTTTC. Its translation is CASSDDRAGAIVLTF.

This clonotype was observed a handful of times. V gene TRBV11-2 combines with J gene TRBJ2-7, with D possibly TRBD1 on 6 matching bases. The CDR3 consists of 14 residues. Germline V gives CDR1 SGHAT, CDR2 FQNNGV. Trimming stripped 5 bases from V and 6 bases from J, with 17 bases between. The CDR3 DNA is TGTGCCAGCAGCAGCAACAGGGAACGAGGCGAGCAGTACTTC. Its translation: CASSSNRERGEQYF.

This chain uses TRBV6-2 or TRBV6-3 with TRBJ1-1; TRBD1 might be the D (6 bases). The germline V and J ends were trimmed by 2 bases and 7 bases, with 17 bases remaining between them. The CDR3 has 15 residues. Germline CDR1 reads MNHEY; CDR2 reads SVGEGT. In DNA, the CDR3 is TGTGCCAGCAGTTACGGTTGGGGGACAACAGGTGAAGCTTTCTTT. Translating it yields CASSYGWGTTGEAFF.

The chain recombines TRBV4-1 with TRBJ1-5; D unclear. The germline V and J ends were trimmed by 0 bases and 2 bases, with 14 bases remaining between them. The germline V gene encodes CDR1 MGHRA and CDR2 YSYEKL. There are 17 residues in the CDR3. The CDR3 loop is CASSQEGNGGGNQPQHF. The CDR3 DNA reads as TGCGCCAGCAGCCAAGAAGGAAACGGTGGCGGCAATCAGCCCCAGCATTTT.

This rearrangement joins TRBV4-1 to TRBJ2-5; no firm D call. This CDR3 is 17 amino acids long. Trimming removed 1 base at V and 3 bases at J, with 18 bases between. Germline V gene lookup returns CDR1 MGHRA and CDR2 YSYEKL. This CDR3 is CASSQVEGGGLEETQYF. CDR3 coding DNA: TGCGCCAGCAGCCAAGTCGAAGGCGGTGGATTAGAAGAGACCCAGTACTTC.

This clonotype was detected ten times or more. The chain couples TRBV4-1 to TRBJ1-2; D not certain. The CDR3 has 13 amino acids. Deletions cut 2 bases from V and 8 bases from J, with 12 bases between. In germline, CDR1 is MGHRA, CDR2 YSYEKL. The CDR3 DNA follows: TGCGCCAGCAGCCAACCAAACCGGGAGGGCTACACCTTC. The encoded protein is CASSQPNREGYTF.

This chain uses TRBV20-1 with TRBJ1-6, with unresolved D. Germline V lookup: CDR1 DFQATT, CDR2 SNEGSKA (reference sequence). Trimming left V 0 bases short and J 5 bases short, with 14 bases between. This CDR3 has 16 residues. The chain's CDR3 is CSARDWTADNNSPLHF. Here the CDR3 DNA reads TGCAGTGCTAGAGATTGGACGGCCGATAATAATTCACCCCTCCACTTT.

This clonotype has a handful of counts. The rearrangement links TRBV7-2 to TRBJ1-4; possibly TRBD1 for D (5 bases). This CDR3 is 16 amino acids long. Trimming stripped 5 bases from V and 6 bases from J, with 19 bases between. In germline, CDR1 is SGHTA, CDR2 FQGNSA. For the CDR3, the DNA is TGTGCCAGCAGCCAGGACGAGGCCGGGGGGGATGAAAAACTGTTTTTT. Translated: CASSQDEAGGDEKLFF.

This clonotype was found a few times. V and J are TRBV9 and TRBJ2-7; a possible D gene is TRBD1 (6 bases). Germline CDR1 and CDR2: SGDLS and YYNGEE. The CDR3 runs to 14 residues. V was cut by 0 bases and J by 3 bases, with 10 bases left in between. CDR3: CASSVAGQSYEQYF. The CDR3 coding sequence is TGTGCCAGCAGCGTAGCCGGACAGAGCTACGAGCAGTACTTC. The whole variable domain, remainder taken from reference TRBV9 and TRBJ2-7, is DSGVTQTPKHLITATGQRVTLRCSPRSGDLSVYWYQQSLDQGLQFLIQYYNGEERAKGNILERFSAQQFPDLHSELNLSSLELGDSALYFCASSVAGQSYEQYFGPGTRLTVT.

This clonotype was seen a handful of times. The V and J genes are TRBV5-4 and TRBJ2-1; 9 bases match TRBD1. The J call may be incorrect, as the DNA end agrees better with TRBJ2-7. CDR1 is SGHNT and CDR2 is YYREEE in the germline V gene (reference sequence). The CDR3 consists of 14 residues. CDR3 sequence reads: CASSLETGGNEQYF. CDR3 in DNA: TGTGCCAGCAGCTTGGAGACAGGGGGTAACGAGCAGTACTTC.

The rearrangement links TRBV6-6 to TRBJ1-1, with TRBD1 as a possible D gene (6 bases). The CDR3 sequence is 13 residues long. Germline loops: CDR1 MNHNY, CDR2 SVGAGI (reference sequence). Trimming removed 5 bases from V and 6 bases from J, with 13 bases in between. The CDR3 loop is CASSNSGVAEAFF. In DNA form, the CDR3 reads TGTGCCAGCAGTAATTCAGGGGTTGCTGAAGCTTTCTTT.

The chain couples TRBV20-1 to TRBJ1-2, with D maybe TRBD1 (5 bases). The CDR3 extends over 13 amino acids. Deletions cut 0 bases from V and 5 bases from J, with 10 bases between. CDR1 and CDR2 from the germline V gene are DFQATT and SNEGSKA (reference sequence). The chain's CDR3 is CSARDTGLYGYTF. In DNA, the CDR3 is TGCAGTGCTAGAGATACAGGCCTTTATGGCTACACCTTC.

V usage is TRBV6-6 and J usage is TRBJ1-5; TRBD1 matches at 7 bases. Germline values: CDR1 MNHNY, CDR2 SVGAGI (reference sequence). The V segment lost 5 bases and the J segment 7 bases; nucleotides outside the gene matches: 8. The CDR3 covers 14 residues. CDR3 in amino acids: CASSKRQGGQPQHF. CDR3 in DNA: TGTGCCAGCAGTAAAAGACAGGGCGGGCAGCCCCAGCATTTT.

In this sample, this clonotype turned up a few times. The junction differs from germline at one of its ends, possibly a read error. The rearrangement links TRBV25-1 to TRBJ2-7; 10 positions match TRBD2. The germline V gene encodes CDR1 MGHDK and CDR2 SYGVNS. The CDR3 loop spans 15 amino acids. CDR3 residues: CASSESLAGAYEQYF. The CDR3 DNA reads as TGTGCCAGCAGTGAAAGTCTAGCGGGAGCCTACGAGCAATACTTC.

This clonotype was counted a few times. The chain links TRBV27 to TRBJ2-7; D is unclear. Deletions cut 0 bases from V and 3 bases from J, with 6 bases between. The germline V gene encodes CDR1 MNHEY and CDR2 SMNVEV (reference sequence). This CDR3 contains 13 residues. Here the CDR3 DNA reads TGTGCCAGCAGTTTATCTCAAGTCTACGAGCAGTACTTC. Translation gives CASSLSQVYEQYF.

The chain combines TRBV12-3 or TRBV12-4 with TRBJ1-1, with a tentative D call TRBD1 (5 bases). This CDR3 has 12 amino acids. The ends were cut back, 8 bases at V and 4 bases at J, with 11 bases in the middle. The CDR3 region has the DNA TGTGCCAGCGGTCAAGGGACCACTGAAGCTTTCTTT. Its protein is CASGQGTTEAFF.

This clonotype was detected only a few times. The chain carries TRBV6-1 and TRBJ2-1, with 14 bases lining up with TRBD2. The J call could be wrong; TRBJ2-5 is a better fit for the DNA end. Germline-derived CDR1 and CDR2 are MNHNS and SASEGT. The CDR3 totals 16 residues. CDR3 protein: CASSRGLAGGPETQYF. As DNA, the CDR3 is TGTGCCAGCAGCCGAGGACTAGCGGGAGGCCCGGAGACCCAGTACTTC.

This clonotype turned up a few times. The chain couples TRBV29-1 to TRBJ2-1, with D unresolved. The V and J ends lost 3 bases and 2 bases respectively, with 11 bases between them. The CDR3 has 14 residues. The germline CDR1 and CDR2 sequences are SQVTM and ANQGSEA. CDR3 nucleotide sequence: TGCAGCGTTGATAGAGGATTGGCCTACAATGAGCAGTTCTTC. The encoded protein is CSVDRGLAYNEQFF.

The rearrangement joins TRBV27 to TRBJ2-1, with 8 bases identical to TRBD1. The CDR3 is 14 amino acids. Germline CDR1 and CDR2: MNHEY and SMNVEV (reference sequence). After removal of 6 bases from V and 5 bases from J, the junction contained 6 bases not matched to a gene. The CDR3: CASSLPDRDNEQFF. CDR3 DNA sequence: TGTGCCAGCAGCCTCCCGGACAGGGACAATGAGCAGTTCTTC.

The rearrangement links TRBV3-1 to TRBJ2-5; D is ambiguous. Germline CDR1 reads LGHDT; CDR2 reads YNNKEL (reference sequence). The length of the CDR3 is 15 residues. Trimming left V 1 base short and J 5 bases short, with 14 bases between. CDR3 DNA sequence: TGTGCCAGCAGCCAAGTCCTTCCTAGTTTGGAGACCCAGTACTTC. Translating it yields CASSQVLPSLETQYF.

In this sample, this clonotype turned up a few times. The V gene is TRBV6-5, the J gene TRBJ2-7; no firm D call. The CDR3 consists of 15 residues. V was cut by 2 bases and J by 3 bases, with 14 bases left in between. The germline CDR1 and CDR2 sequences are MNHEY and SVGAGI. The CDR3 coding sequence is TGTGCCAGCAGTTACCTGGACGATATCGGCTACGAGCAGTACTTC. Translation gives CASSYLDDIGYEQYF.

This chain's CDR3 is CSARDPLAASYEQYF. As DNA, the CDR3 is TGCAGTGCTAGAGATCCGTTGGCAGCCTCCTACGAGCAGTACTTC. The rearrangement uses TRBV20-1 and TRBJ2-7; D is uncertain. CDR3 length: 15 residues. The V gene lost 0 bases and the J gene lost 0 bases, with 12 bases spanning the gap. The germline gives CDR1 DFQATT, CDR2 SNEGSKA (reference sequence).